This TCR beta chain was captured by sequencing in a study of blood T cells in healthy people across ages. Each sample gave at least 6 million isolated PBMCs. Study-level findings and limits: Per million T cells, the diversity of TCR beta decreased roughly linearly as age advanced. The percentage of naive T cells correlated strongly with TCR beta diversity.

Alongside a J-beta primer mix, a sample-barcoded 5' primer served in a second PCR lasting about 7 to 11 cycles. TCRdb ran MiXCR on the 5' RACE reads and lists one entry per CDR3 protein. The sample carries more than 700,000 distinct CDR3 sequences, about half recorded once. As concerns this clonotype: Its target is not known.

With 5 bases clipped from V and 7 bases from J, the junction kept 5 bases outside the gene matches. CDR1 SQVTM and CDR2 ANQGSEA come from the germline V gene. The CDR3 consists of 13 residues. The V and J genes are TRBV29-1 and TRBJ2-1; 10 bases line up with TRBD1. Sequenced: blood. This TCR was sampled from a man older than 75 in good health. CDR3 sequence: CSVRRTGGNEQFF. CDR3 sequence (DNA): TGCAGCGTTCGGAGGACAGGGGGGAATGAGCAGTTCTTC.